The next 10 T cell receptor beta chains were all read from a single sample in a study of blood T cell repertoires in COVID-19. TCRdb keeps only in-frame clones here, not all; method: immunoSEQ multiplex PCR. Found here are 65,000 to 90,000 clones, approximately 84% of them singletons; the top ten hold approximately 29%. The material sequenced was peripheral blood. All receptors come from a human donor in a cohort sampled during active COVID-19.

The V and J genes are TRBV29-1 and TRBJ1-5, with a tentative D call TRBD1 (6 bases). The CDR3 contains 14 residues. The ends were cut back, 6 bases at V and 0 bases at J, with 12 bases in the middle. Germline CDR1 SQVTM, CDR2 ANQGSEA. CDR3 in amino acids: CSVKDSLSNQPQHF. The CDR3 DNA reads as TGCAGCGTCAAGGACAGTCTTAGCAATCAGCCCCAGCATTTT.

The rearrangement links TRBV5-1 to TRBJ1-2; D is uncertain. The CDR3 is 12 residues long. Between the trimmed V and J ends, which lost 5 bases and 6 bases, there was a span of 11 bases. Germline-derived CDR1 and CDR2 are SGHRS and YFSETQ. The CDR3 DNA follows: TGCGCCAGCAGAGAAGGAGCGGATGGCTACACCTTC. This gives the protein CASREGADGYTF.

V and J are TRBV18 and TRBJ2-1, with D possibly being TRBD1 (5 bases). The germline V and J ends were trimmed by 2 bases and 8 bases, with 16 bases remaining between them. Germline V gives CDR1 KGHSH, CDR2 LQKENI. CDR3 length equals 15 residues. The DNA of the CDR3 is TGTGCCAGCTCACCAGGCAGGGCCCGCCTCGATGAGCAGTTCTTC. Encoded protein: CASSPGRARLDEQFF.

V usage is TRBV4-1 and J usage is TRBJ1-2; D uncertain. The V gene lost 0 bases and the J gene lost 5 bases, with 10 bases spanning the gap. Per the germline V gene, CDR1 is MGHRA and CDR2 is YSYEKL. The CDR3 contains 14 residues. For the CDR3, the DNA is TGCGCCAGCAGCCAAGAGAGAGGGAATTATGGCTACACCTTC. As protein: CASSQERGNYGYTF.

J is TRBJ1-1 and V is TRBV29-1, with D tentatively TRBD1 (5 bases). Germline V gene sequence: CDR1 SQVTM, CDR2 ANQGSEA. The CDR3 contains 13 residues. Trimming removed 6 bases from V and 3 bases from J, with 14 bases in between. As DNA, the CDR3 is TGCAGCGTGTTAACAGGAGGGGACACTGAAGCTTTCTTT. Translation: CSVLTGGDTEAFF.

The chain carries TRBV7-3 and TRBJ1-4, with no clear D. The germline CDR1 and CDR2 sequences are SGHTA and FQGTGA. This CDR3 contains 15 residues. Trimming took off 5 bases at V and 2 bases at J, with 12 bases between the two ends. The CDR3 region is CASSAMGATNEKLFF. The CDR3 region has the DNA TGTGCCAGCAGCGCCATGGGCGCCACTAATGAAAAACTGTTTTTT.

The CDR3 is CASSLVSGDYGYTF. Written as DNA, the CDR3 is TGTGCCAGCAGCTTGGTCTCAGGGGACTATGGCTACACCTTC. V gene TRBV7-2 combines with J gene TRBJ1-2, with D possibly being TRBD1 (6 bases). Trimming left V 3 bases short and J 3 bases short, with 11 bases between. The germline gives CDR1 SGHTA, CDR2 FQGNSA. The CDR3 is 14 residues long.

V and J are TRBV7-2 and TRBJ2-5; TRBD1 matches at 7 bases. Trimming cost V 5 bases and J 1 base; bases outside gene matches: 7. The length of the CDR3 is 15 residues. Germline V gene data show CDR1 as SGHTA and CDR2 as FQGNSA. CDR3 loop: CASSEDRWPQETQYF. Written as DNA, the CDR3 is TGTGCCAGCAGCGAGGACAGGTGGCCCCAAGAGACCCAGTACTTC.

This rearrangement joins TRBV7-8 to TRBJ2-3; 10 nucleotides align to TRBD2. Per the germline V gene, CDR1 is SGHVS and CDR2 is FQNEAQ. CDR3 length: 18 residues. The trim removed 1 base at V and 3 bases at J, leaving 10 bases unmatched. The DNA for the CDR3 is TGTGCCAGCAGCTTAGGAGGGGCTAGCGGGGGTAAGACAGATACGCAGTATTTT. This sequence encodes CASSLGGASGGKTDTQYF.

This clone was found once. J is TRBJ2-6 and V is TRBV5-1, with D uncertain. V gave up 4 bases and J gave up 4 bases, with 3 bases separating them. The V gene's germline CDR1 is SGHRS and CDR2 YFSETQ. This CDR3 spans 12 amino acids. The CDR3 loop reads CASSPGANVLTF. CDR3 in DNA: TGCGCCAGCAGCCCGGGGGCCAACGTCCTGACTTTC.